One sample yielded the 17 T cell receptor beta chains listed below, sequenced in a study of cytomegalovirus exposure and HLA in healthy donors. Researchers ran the PCR with 60 Vbeta and 13 Jbeta primers. The data were produced by immunoSEQ multiplex PCR, yet TCRdb's version contains in-frame clones alone and is incomplete. This sample has around 160,000 clones, with around 75% found just once. Sequencing input: PBMCs. Receptors originate from a male donor in good health and CMV-seronegative.

Only a few counts were recorded for this clone. V gene TRBV19 combines with J gene TRBJ1-1, with 12 bases identical to TRBD1. V trimming: 6 bases; J trimming: 5 bases; junction bases outside the gene matches: 10. CDR1 and CDR2 from the germline V gene are LNHDA and SQIVND (reference sequence). The CDR3 has 16 amino acids. CDR3 sequence (DNA): TGTGCCAGTAGGGAAGGGACAGGGGGCATTAGGACTGAAGCTTTCTTT. Translated: CASREGTGGIRTEAFF. Drawing the rest from reference TRBV19 and TRBJ1-1, the complete variable domain is DGGITQSPKYLFRKEGQNVTLSCEQNLNHDAMYWYRQDPGQGLRLIYYSQIVNDFQKGDIAEGYSVSREKKESFPLTVTSAQKNPTAFYLCASREGTGGIRTEAFFGQGTRLTVV.

The gene calls are TRBV2 and TRBJ2-7; the match to TRBD1 covers 11 bases. CDR3 length: 13 residues. The junction had 9 bases not matched to a gene; V was cut back by 11 bases and J by 6 bases. Germline values: CDR1 SNHLY, CDR2 FYNNEI. The CDR3 nucleotides are TGTGCCGGCGGACAGGGGGCGTCCGGCGAGCAGTACTTC. Amino acid sequence: CAGGQGASGEQYF.

The gene calls are TRBV5-4 and TRBJ2-3; D is uncertain. This CDR3 is built from 13 residues. Trimming took off 3 bases at V and 0 bases at J, with 5 bases between the two ends. CDR1 SGHNT and CDR2 YYREEE come from the germline V gene (reference sequence). CDR3 DNA sequence: TGTGCCAGCAGCTCCACTAGCACAGATACGCAGTATTTT. The encoded protein is CASSSTSTDTQYF.

V gene TRBV13 combines with J gene TRBJ2-1, with 8 bases aligning to TRBD2. Germline trimming cut 5 bases from V and 7 bases from J; bases unmatched to any gene: 7. Germline values: CDR1 PRHDT, CDR2 FYEKMQ (reference sequence). This CDR3 is built from 14 residues. The CDR3 loop is CASSVGGAGNEQFF. In DNA, the CDR3 is TGTGCCAGCAGCGTCGGGGGGGCGGGGAATGAGCAGTTCTTC.

The V and J genes are TRBV19 and TRBJ2-5, with D perhaps TRBD2 (5 bases). Per the germline V gene, CDR1 is LNHDA and CDR2 is SQIVND (reference sequence). The CDR3 is 15 residues long. Trimming cost V 7 bases and J 6 bases, with 21 bases left between them. CDR3 region: CASNNPDYSLKTQYF. CDR3 nucleotides: TGTGCCAGTAATAACCCCGACTATTCTCTGAAGACCCAGTACTTC.

There are a few counts of this clone. The chain links TRBV4-2 to TRBJ2-1, with 12 bases aligning to TRBD2. The germline CDR1 and CDR2 sequences are LGHNA and YNFKEQ. This CDR3 contains 17 residues. Germline trimming cut 2 bases from V and 2 bases from J; bases unmatched to any gene: 4. The CDR3 loop is CASSQPSGRGPYNEQFF. CDR3 coding DNA: TGTGCCAGCAGCCAACCTAGCGGGAGGGGACCCTACAATGAGCAGTTCTTC.

The chain is built from TRBV18 and TRBJ2-7; 9 bases fit TRBD2. The CDR3 contains 16 residues. Trimming cost V 3 bases and J 2 bases; bases outside gene matches: 8. The V gene's germline CDR1 is KGHSH and CDR2 LQKENI. CDR3 DNA: TGTGCCAGCTCACCGCCGGGACTAGCATCCCCCTACGAGCAGTACTTC. This gives the protein CASSPPGLASPYEQYF.

The chain's CDR3 is CASSQDGAGSSYEQYF. DNA of the CDR3: TGCGCCAGCAGCCAAGATGGTGCCGGGAGCTCCTACGAGCAGTACTTC. The V gene is TRBV4-3, the J gene TRBJ2-7; maybe TRBD2 (6 bases). CDR1 is LGHNA, CDR2 YSLEER, per germline. V was clipped by 0 bases and J by 0 bases, with 12 bases between them. The CDR3 is made up of 16 amino acids.

The chain employs TRBV25-1 and TRBJ2-5, with 8 positions matching TRBD1. Per the germline V gene, CDR1 is MGHDK and CDR2 is SYGVNS. V trimming: 6 bases; J trimming: 5 bases; junction bases outside the gene matches: 8. This CDR3 contains 14 residues. The CDR3 DNA is TGTGCCAGCAGGGCCAGGGGGCAGGGGGAGACCCAGTACTTC. Translating it yields CASRARGQGETQYF.

The chain couples TRBV7-2 to TRBJ1-2; TRBD1 might be the D (5 bases). CDR3 size: 16 residues. Trimming took off 5 bases at V and 8 bases at J, with 24 bases between the two ends. Germline CDR1 reads SGHTA; CDR2 reads FQGNSA. CDR3 DNA: TGTGCCAGCAGCGTCGGCGGGACCGACCGGGCTAGAGGCTACACCTTC. Its protein is CASSVGGTDRARGYTF.

This clone was seen once. V is TRBV5-1 and J is TRBJ2-3; 10 bases are shared with TRBD1. This CDR3 comprises 16 residues. V lost 4 bases and J lost 6; bases outside the gene matches: 11. The germline V gene encodes CDR1 SGHRS and CDR2 YFSETQ. The CDR3 DNA reads TGCGCCAGCAGCCACGGGACAGGGGACAATGTGGATACGCAGTATTTT. Translated: CASSHGTGDNVDTQYF.

This rearrangement joins TRBV6-1 to TRBJ2-7, with a tentative D call TRBD1 (6 bases). CDR1 MNHNS and CDR2 SASEGT come from the germline V gene. The CDR3 sequence is 13 residues long. Trimming removed 10 bases at V and 0 bases at J, with 13 bases between. CDR3 sequence (DNA): TGTGCCACCTCGAGGGACAACTCCTACGAGCAGTACTTC. Translation gives CATSRDNSYEQYF.

The genes are TRBV2 and TRBJ1-2, with TRBD1 matching over 7 bases. The germline gives CDR1 SNHLY, CDR2 FYNNEI. The ends lost 7 bases at V and 5 bases at J; junction bases unmatched: 7. The CDR3 runs 13 residues. The CDR3: CASTGDSIYGYTF. The CDR3 DNA follows: TGTGCCAGCACCGGGGACAGCATATATGGCTACACCTTC.

The chain links TRBV19 to TRBJ1-2, with D maybe TRBD1 (6 bases). The CDR3 spans 15 residues. V lost 2 bases and J lost 0, with 10 bases in between. Per the germline V gene, CDR1 is LNHDA and CDR2 is SQIVND (reference sequence). The CDR3 loop is CASSIQGQANYGYTF. Here the CDR3 DNA reads TGTGCCAGTAGTATACAGGGGCAAGCTAACTATGGCTACACCTTC.

The chain couples TRBV27 to TRBJ2-1, with D possibly matching TRBD2 (6 bases). The germline V gene encodes CDR1 MNHEY and CDR2 SMNVEV (reference sequence). With 2 bases removed from V and 10 bases from J, the gap between germline ends came to 9 bases. The CDR3 is 12 amino acids. The DNA of the CDR3 is TGTGCCAGCAGTTTAATTGGACTAGAGCAGTTCTTC. This gives the protein CASSLIGLEQFF.

A word on this clone: One junction end does not reproduce the germline sequence, and a read error may be involved. This chain connects TRBV7-9 to TRBJ1-5; D not resolved. Germline CDR1 SEHNR, CDR2 FQNEAQ (reference sequence). The CDR3 has 12 amino acids. The CDR3: CASSLGERRWEF. The CDR3 region has the DNA TGTGCCAGCAGCTTAGGAGAACGGAGGTGGGAATTT. The full variable domain, in which reference TRBV7-9 and TRBJ1-5 provide the parts outside the CDR3, is DTGVSQNPRHKITKRGQNVTFRCDPISEHNRLYWYRQTLGQGPEFLTYFQNEAQLEKSRLLSDRFSAERPKGSFSTLEIQRTEQGDSAMYLCASSLGERRWEFGDGTRLSIL.

The count of this clone is one. The chain couples TRBV7-6 to TRBJ2-2; tentative D call: TRBD2 (6 bases). Looked up from germline, CDR1 is SGHVS and CDR2 is FNYEAQ. Trimming took 2 bases from V and 0 from J, leaving 7 bases between them. This CDR3 comprises 15 residues. CDR3 in DNA: TGTGCCAGCAGCTTAACGGGGGCGAACACCGGGGAGCTGTTTTTT. It yields the protein CASSLTGANTGELFF.